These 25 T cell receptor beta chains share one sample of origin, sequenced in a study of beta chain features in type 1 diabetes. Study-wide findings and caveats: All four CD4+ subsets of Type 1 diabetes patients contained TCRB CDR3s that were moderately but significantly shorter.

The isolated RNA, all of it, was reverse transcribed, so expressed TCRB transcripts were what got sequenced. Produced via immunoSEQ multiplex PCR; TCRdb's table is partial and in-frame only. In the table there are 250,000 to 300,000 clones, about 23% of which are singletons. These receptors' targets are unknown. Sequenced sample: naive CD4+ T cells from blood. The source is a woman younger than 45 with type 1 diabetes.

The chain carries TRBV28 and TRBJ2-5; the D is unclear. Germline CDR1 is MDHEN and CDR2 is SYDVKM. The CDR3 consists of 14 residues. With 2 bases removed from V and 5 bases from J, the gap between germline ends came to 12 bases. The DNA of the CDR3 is TGTGCCAGCAGTTTAGGTGACCCCAGGGAGACCCAGTACTTC. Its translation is CASSLGDPRETQYF.

In DNA form, the CDR3 reads TGCGCCAGCAGCTGGGAACCAGGGGGCGAGGAGACCCAGTACTTC. Encoded protein: CASSWEPGGEETQYF. The V and J genes are TRBV5-1 and TRBJ2-5, with 8 bases aligning to TRBD1. Per the germline V gene, CDR1 is SGHRS and CDR2 is YFSETQ. V gave up 3 bases and J gave up 5 bases; unmatched junction bases: 9. This CDR3 region has 15 residues.

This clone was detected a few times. The CDR3 loop is CSVERYTTNTEAFF. Written as DNA, the CDR3 is TGCAGCGTCGAAAGATACACAACGAACACTGAAGCTTTCTTT. The J gene is TRBJ1-1, the V gene TRBV29-1; D is uncertain. Trimming took 6 bases from V and 1 from J, leaving 15 bases between them. The germline gives CDR1 SQVTM, CDR2 ANQGSEA. The CDR3 has 14 residues.

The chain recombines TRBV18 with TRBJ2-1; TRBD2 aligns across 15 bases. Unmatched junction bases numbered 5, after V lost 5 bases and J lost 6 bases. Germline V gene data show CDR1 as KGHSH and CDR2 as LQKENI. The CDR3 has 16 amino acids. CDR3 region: CASSSPGLAGGNEQFF. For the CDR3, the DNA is TGTGCCAGCTCATCCCCGGGACTAGCGGGAGGCAATGAGCAGTTCTTC.

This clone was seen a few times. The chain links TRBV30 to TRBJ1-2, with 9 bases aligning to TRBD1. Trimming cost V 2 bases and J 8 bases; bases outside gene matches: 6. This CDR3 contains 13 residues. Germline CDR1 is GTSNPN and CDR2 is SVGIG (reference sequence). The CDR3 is CAWSRDRARGYTF. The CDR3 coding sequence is TGTGCCTGGAGTCGGGACAGGGCGCGAGGCTACACCTTC.

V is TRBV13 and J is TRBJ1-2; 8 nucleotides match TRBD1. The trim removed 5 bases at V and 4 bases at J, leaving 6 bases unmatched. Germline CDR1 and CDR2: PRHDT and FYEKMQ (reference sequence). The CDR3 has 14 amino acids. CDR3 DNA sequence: TGTGCCAGCAGCCCCCGGGACAGGTTCTATGGCTACACCTTC. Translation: CASSPRDRFYGYTF.

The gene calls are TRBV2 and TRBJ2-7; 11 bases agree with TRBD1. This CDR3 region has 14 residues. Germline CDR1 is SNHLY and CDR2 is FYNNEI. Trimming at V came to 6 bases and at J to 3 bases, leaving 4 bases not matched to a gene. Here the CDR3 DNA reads TGTGCCAGCAGGACCGGGACAGGGGGCTACGAGCAGTACTTC. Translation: CASRTGTGGYEQYF. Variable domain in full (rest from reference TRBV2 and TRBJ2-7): EPEVTQTPSHQVTQMGQEVILRCVPISNHLYFYWYRQILGQKVEFLVSFYNNEISEKSEIFDDQFSVERPDGSNFTLKIRSTKLEDSAMYFCASRTGTGGYEQYFGPGTRLTVT.

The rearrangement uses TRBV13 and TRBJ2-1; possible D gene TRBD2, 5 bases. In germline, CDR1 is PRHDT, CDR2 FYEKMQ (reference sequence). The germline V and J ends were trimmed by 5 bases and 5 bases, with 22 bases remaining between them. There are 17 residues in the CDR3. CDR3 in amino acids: CASSRAWSVHGDNEQFF. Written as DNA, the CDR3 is TGTGCCAGCAGCCGCGCCTGGAGCGTCCACGGGGACAATGAGCAGTTCTTC. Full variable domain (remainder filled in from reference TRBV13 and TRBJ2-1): AAGVIQSPRHLIKEKRETATLKCYPIPRHDTVYWYQQGPGQDPQFLISFYEKMQSDKGSIPDRFSAQQFSDYHSELNMSSLELGDSALYFCASSRAWSVHGDNEQFFGPGTRLTVL.

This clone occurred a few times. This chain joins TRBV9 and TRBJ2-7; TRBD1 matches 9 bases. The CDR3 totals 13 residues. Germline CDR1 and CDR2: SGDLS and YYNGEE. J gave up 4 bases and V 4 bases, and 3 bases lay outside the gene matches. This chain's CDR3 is CASSPDRGYEQYF. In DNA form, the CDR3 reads TGTGCCAGCAGCCCGGACAGGGGTTACGAGCAGTACTTC.

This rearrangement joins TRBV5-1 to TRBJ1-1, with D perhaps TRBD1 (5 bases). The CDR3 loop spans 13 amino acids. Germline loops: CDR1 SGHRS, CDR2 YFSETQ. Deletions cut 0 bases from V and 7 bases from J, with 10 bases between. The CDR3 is CASSLEPGNEAFF. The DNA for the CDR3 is TGCGCCAGCAGCTTGGAGCCAGGGAATGAAGCTTTCTTT.

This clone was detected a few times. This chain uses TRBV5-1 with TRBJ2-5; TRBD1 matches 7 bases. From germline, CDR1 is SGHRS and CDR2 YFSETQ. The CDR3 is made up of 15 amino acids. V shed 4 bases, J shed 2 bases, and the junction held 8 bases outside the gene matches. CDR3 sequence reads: CASSASGDSQETQYF. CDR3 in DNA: TGCGCCAGCAGCGCCTCCGGGGACAGTCAAGAGACCCAGTACTTC. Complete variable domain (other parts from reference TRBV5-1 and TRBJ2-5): KAGVTQTPRYLIKTRGQQVTLSCSPISGHRSVSWYQQTPGQGLQFLFEYFSETQRNKGNFPGRFSGRQFSNSRSEMNVSTLELGDSALYLCASSASGDSQETQYFGPGTRLLVL.

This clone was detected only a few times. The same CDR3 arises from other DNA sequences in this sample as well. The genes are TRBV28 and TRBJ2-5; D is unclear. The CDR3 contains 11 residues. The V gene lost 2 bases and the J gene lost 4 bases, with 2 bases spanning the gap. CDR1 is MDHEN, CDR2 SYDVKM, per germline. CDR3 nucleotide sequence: TGTGCCAGCAGTTTACGAGAGACCCAGTACTTC. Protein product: CASSLRETQYF.

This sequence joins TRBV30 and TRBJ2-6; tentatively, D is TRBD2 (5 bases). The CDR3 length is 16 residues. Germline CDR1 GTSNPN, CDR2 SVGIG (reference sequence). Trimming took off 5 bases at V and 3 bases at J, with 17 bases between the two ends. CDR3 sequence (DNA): TGTGCCTGGGTGGGCCCACGGGCGGGTGGGGCCAACGTCCTGACTTTC. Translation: CAWVGPRAGGANVLTF.

This CDR3 reads CAWSVLEQGYEQYF. The CDR3 DNA follows: TGTGCCTGGAGTGTACTGGAACAGGGGTACGAGCAGTACTTC. This chain joins TRBV30 and TRBJ2-7, with TRBD1 matching 7 bases. Per the germline V gene, CDR1 is GTSNPN and CDR2 is SVGIG (reference sequence). CDR3 length: 14 residues. The V and J ends lost 0 bases and 4 bases, in that order; junction bases with no gene match: 6.

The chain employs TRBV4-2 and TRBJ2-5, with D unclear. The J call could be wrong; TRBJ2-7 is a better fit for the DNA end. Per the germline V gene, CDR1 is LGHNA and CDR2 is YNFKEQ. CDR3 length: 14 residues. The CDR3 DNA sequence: TGTGCCAGCAGCCAAGGGCAGCGCCCCTACGAGCAGTACTTC. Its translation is CASSQGQRPYEQYF.

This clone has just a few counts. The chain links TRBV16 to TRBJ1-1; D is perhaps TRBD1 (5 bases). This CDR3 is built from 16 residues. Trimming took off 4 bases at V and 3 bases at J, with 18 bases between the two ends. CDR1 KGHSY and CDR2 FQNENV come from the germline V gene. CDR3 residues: CASSPQSGGSHTEAFF. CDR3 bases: TGTGCCAGCAGCCCCCAATCGGGGGGTTCTCACACTGAAGCTTTCTTT.

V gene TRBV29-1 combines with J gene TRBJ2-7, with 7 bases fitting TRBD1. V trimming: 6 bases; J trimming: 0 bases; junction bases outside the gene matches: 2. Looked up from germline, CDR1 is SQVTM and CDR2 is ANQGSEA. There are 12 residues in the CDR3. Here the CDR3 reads CSVGQDSYEQYF. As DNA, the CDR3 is TGCAGCGTAGGACAGGACTCCTACGAGCAGTACTTC.

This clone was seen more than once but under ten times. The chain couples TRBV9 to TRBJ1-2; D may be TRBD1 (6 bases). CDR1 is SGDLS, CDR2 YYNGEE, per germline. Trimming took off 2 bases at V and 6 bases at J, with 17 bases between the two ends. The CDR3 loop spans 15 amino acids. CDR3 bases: TGTGCCAGCAGCGTCGCCAACAGGGTCATGGATGGCTACACCTTC. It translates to CASSVANRVMDGYTF.

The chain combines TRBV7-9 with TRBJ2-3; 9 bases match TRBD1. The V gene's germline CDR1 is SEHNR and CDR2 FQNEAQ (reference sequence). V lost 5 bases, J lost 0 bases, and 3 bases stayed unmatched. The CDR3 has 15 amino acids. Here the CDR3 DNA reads TGTGCCAGCAGCCGGACAGGGGATAGCACAGATACGCAGTATTTT. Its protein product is CASSRTGDSTDTQYF.

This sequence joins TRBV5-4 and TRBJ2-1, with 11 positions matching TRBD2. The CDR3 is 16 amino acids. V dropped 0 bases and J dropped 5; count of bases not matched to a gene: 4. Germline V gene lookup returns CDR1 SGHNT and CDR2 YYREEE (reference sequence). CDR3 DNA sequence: TGTGCCAGCAGCTTGGGACTAGCGGGACGGAACAATGAGCAGTTCTTC. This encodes CASSLGLAGRNNEQFF. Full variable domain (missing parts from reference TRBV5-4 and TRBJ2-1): ETGVTQSPTHLIKTRGQQVTLRCSSQSGHNTVSWYQQALGQGPQFIFQYYREEENGRGNFPPRFSGLQFPNYSSELNVNALELDDSALYLCASSLGLAGRNNEQFFGPGTRLTVL.

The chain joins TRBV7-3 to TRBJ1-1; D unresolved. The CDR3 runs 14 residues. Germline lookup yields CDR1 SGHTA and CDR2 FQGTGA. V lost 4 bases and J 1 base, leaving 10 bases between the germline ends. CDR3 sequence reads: CASSSGAENTEAFF. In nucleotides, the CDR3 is TGTGCCAGCAGCTCAGGCGCAGAGAACACTGAAGCTTTCTTT.

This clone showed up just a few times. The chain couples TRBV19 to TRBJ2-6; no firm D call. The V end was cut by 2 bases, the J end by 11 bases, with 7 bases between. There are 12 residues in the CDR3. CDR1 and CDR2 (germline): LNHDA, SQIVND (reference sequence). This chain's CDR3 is CASSINSHVLTF. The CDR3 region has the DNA TGTGCCAGTAGTATAAACAGCCACGTCCTGACTTTC. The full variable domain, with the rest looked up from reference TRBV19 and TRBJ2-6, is DGGITQSPKYLFRKEGQNVTLSCEQNLNHDAMYWYRQDPGQGLRLIYYSQIVNDFQKGDIAEGYSVSREKKESFPLTVTSAQKNPTAFYLCASSINSHVLTFGAGSRLTVL.

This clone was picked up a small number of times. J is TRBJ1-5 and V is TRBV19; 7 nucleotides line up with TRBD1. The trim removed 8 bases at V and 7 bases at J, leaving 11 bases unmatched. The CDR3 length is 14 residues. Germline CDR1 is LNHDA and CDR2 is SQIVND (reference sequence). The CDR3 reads CASGRDSLGQPQHF. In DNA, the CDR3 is TGTGCCAGTGGACGGGACAGCTTGGGCCAGCCCCAGCATTTT.

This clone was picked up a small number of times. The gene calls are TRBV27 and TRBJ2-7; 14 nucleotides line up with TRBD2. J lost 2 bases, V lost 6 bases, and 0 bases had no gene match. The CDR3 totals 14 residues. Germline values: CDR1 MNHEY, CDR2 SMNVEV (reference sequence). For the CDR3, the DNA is TGTGCCAGCAGGGGACTAGCGGGGGCCTACGAGCAGTACTTC. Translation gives CASRGLAGAYEQYF.

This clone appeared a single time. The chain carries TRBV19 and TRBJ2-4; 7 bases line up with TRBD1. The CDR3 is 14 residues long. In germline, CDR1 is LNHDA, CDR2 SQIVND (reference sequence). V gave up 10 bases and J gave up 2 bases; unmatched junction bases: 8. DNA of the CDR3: TGTGCCACAAGACAGGGTTTGTCCAAAAACATTCAGTACTTC. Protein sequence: CATRQGLSKNIQYF.